A selection of T cell receptor beta chains follows, all from one sample in a study of blood T cells in healthy people across ages. TCRdb processed the 5' RACE reads anew with MiXCR; each CDR3 protein has one entry. This sample has approximately 810,000 distinct CDR3 sequences, with more than 25% found just once. Sequenced material: blood. The receptors derive from a woman older than 75 in good health. Each CDR3 is given with its conserved first and last residue. Each record gives: D gene, clone size, J gene, V gene, CDR3 DNA, CDR3 protein. A D gene is named only where the DNA matches it firmly. Some rows mark clone size as missing; the rest say once, few, many or name a class of expanded clone.

NA,many,TRBJ1-5,TRBV7-2,TGTGCCAGCAGCTTAGGTCGGCATCAGCCCCAGCATTTT,CASSLGRHQPQHF
TRBD1,NA,TRBJ1-2,TRBV28,TGTGCCAGCAGCCCGGGGGACAGCCGTTATGGCTACACCTTC,CASSPGDSRYGYTF
NA,many,TRBJ2-2,TRBV7-7,TGTGCTAGCAGCTACTACGGGAACACCGGGGAGCTGTTTTTT,CASSYYGNTGELFF
NA,NA,TRBJ2-5,TRBV24-1,TGTGCCACCAGTGATTTGGGCCGGCAGGGGGGTCAAGAGACCCAGTACTTC,CATSDLGRQGGQETQYF
TRBD2,NA,TRBJ2-5,TRBV11-3,TGTGCCAGCAGCTTAGCCGGGACTAGCGGTAAAGAGACCCAGTACTTC,CASSLAGTSGKETQYF
TRBD1,many,TRBJ1-2,TRBV20-1,TGCAGTTTCAACGGGGGACAGGGGGCTGGCTACACCTTC,CSFNGGQGAGYTF
NA,NA,TRBJ1-2,TRBV2,TGTGCCAGCAGTTCTACCTGGGGCGACTATGGCTACACCTTC,CASSSTWGDYGYTF
NA,many,TRBJ2-1,TRBV7-2,TGTGCCAGCAGCCGCGGGTCTCTCTACAATGAGCAGTTCTTC,CASSRGSLYNEQFF
TRBD1,NA,TRBJ1-2,TRBV28,TGTGCCAGCAGTTTATGGAACGACAGGGTGGAGGGCTACACCTTC,CASSLWNDRVEGYTF
NA,NA,TRBJ2-7,TRBV27,TGTGCCAGCAGTTTATCACAGGACTACTTCTCCTGCGAGCAGTACTTC,CASSLSQDYFSCEQYF
TRBD2,NA,TRBJ2-1,TRBV7-9,TGTGCCAGCAGCTCACAACTAGCGGGGGGCTTCTTCGGGGAGCAGTTCTTC,CASSSQLAGGFFGEQFF
TRBD2,NA,TRBJ2-3,TRBV30,TGTGCCTACAACGGGGGGACTAGCACAGATACGCAGTATTTT,CAYNGGTSTDTQYF
NA,NA,TRBJ2-1,TRBV9,TGTGTCAGCTCCAGAAGTCCGGAACCCCAGGTCGCCTACAATGAGCAGTTCTTC,CVSSRSPEPQVAYNEQFF
NA,many,TRBJ2-1,TRBV9,TGTGCCAGCAGCGTCCGGCTGGGCGGTGAGCAGTTCTTC,CASSVRLGGEQFF
NA,many,TRBJ2-1,TRBV7-2,TGTGCCAGCAGCGGGACCGTCGGCAATGAGCAGTTCTTC,CASSGTVGNEQFF
TRBD2,many,TRBJ2-3,TRBV9,TGTGCCAGCAGCGTAGCTACTACTAGCGGGGGGACAGATACGCAGTATTTT,CASSVATTSGGTDTQYF
TRBD1,NA,TRBJ2-3,TRBV5-1,TGCGCCAGCAGCTTGCCAGGGGGCCCCCTTAGCACAGATACGCAGTATTTT,CASSLPGGPLSTDTQYF
NA,NA,TRBJ2-7,TRBV27,TGTGCCAGTGGAGGGACAGTCTACAATGAGCAGTACTTC,CASGGTVYNEQYF